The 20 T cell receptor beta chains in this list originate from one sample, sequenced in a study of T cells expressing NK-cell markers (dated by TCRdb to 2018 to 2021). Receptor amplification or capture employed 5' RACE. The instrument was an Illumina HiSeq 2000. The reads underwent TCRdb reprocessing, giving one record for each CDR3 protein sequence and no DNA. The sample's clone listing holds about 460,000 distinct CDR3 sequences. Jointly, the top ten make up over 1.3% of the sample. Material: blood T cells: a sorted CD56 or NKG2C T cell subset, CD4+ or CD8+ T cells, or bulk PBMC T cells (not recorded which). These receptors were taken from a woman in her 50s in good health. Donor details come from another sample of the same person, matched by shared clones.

CDR3 protein: CATGLAGSASYNEQFF. This chain connects TRBV3-1 to TRBJ2-1; TCRdb proposes TRBD2, but this gene call is untestable without DNA. This CDR3 spans 16 amino acids. Germline CDR1 is LGHDT and CDR2 is YNNKEL (reference sequence).

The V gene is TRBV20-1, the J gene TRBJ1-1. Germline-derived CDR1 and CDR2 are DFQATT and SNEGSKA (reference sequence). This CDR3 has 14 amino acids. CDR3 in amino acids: CSARIDGRATEAFF.

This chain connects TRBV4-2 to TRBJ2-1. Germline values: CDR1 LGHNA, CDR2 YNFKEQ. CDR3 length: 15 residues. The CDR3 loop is CASSQVSHYYNEQFF.

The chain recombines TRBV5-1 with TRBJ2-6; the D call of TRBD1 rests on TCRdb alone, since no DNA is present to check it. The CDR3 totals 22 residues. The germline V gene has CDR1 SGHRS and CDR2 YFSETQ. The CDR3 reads CASSPSVPGQTFDRSGANVLTF. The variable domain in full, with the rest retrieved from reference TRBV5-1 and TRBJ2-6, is KAGVTQTPRYLIKTRGQQVTLSCSPISGHRSVSWYQQTPGQGLQFLFEYFSETQRNKGNFPGRFSGRQFSNSRSEMNVSTLELGDSALYLCASSPSVPGQTFDRSGANVLTFGAGSRLTVL.

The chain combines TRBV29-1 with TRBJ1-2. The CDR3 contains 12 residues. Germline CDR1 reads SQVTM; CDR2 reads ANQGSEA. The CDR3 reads CSGHRAAAGYTF.

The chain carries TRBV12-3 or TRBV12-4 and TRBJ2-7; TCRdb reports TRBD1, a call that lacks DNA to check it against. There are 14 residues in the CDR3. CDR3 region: CASSLDSPPNEQYF.

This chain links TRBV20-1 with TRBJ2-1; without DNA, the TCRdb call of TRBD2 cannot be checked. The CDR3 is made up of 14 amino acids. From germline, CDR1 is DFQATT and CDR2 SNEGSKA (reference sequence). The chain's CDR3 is CSALRSGRPYEQFF.

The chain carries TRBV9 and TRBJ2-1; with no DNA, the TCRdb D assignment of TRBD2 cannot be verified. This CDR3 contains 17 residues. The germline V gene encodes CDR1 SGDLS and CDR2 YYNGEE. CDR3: CASSVTSGSLIRNEQFF.

The CDR3 is CASSLGHRQTYEQYF. The J gene is TRBJ2-7, the V gene TRBV5-1; TCRdb calls TRBD1, which cannot be checked without DNA. The germline V gene encodes CDR1 SGHRS and CDR2 YFSETQ. The CDR3 covers 15 residues.

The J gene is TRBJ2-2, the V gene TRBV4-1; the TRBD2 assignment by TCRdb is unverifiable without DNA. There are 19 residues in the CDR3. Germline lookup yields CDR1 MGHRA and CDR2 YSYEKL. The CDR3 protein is CASSQGGVAGGPRTGELFF.

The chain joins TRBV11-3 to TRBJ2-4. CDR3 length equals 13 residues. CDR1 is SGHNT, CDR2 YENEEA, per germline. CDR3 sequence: CASSFDYKNIQYF.

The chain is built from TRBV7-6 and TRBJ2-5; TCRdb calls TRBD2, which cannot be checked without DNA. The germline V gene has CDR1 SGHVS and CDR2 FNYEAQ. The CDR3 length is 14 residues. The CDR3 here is CASSLLAGKETQYF.

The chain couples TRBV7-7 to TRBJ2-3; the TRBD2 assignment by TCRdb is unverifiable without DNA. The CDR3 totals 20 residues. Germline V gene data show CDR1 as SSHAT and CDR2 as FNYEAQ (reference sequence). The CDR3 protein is CASSSVLTSGPVGTTDTQYF. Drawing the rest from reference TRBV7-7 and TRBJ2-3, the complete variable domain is GAGVSQSPRYKVTKRGQDVTLRCDPISSHATLYWYQQALGQGPEFLTYFNYEAQPDKSGLPSDRFSAERPEGSISTLTIQRTEQRDSAMYRCASSSVLTSGPVGTTDTQYFGPGTRLTVL.

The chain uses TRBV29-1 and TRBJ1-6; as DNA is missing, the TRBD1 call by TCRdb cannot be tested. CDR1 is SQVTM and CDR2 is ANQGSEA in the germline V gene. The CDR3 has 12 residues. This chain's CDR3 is CSVSQGNSPLHF.

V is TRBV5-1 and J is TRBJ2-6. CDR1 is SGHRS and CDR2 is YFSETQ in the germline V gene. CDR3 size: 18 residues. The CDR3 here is CASSLAGTSGSGANVLTF.

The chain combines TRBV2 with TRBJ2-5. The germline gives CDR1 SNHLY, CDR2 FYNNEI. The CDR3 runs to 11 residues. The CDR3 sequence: CASSERGTTYF.

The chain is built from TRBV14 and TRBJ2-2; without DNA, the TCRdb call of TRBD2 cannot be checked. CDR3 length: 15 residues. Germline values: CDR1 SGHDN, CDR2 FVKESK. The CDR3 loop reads CASSQSGPGSRELFF.

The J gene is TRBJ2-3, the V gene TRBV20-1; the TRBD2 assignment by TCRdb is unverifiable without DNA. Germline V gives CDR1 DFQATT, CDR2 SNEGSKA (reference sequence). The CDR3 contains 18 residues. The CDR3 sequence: CSARRGTSGRAVTDTQYF.

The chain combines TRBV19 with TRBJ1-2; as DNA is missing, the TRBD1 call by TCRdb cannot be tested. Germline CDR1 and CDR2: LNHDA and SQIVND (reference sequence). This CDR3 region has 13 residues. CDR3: CASRWGSNYGYTF.

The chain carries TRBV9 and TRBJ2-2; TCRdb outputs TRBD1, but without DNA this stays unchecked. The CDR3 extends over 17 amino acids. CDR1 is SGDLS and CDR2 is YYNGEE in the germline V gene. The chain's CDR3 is CASSVDAWTGGIGELFF.